This TCR beta chain was captured in a study of cytotoxic CD8 clonotypes in ibrutinib-treated CLL. Study-level findings and limits: Clonality at baseline surpassed age-matched healthy donors and tracked circulating CD8+ T-cell counts. Increased clonality at ibrutinib response gave way to a return toward baseline at progression.

In its sample, this clone was seen a few times. What it binds is not known. Target depth was 1 in 200,000 to 1 in 1 million T cells, about 10x per clonotype. TCRdb keeps only in-frame clones here, not all; method: immunoSEQ multiplex PCR. This sample has about 130,000 clones, with about four fifths found just once. From germline, CDR1 is SNHLY and CDR2 FYNNEI. J gave up 7 bases and V 7 bases, and 7 bases lay outside the gene matches. The CDR3 has 14 residues. This clonotype was sampled from a human donor with chronic lymphocytic leukemia. The V and J genes are TRBV2 and TRBJ2-2; 9 bases match TRBD2. The material sequenced was PBMCs, taken after 12 months of ibrutinib treatment. CDR3 DNA sequence: TGTGCCAGCAAGGTTCGACTAGCGGTCGGGGAGCTGTTTTTT. Translation gives CASKVRLAVGELFF.